Presented here are 32 T cell receptor beta chains from one specimen sequenced in a study of blood T cell repertoires in COVID-19. Assay used: immunoSEQ multiplex PCR; TCRdb lists only in-frame clones, some missing. The sample lists more than 300,000 clones; more than 70% were seen once. The specimen sequenced was peripheral blood. These TCRs come from a woman between 45 and 65 years old with acute or convalescent COVID-19.

DNA of the CDR3: TGTGCCAGCAGTTTAGGACTAGGGGGTTATGAGCAGTTCTTC. This gives the protein CASSLGLGGYEQFF. V gene TRBV2 combines with J gene TRBJ2-1, with D possibly TRBD2 on 7 matching bases. Germline CDR1 and CDR2: SNHLY and FYNNEI. V dropped 5 bases and J dropped 8 bases, with 16 bases sitting between them. The CDR3 loop spans 14 amino acids.

The CDR3 nucleotides are TGCGCCAGCAGTCAATCGAGGCAGCCCCAAGAGACCCAGTACTTC. It translates to CASSQSRQPQETQYF. V is TRBV23-1 and J is TRBJ2-5; D unclear. TRBV23-1 falls under the ORF class, with uncertain function. The V end lost 0 bases, the J end lost 1 base, and 9 bases lay between the germline ends. The CDR3 extends over 15 amino acids.

This chain links TRBV28 with TRBJ2-1, with 11 positions matching TRBD2. Germline V gene data show CDR1 as MDHEN and CDR2 as SYDVKM. J gave up 6 bases and V 7 bases, and 8 bases lay outside the gene matches. There are 15 residues in the CDR3. The CDR3 is CASTTLAGGINEQFF. As DNA, the CDR3 is TGTGCCAGCACCACCCTAGCGGGAGGAATCAATGAGCAGTTCTTC.

The CDR3 region is CASSPATTSYEQYF. The CDR3 region has the DNA TGTGCCAGCAGCCCCGCGACTACCTCCTACGAGCAGTACTTC. This sequence joins TRBV7-2 and TRBJ2-7, with a possible D match to TRBD2 (5 bases). CDR3 length: 14 amino acids. With 5 bases removed from V and 0 bases from J, the gap between germline ends came to 11 bases. Germline loops: CDR1 SGHTA, CDR2 FQGNSA.

The chain recombines TRBV18 with TRBJ1-2; possible D gene TRBD1, 5 bases. Germline CDR1 KGHSH, CDR2 LQKENI. This CDR3 is built from 15 residues. Trimming removed 5 bases at V and 4 bases at J, with 17 bases between. CDR3 loop: CASSSPREGRYGYTF. CDR3 in DNA: TGTGCCAGCTCATCGCCACGGGAGGGACGCTATGGCTACACCTTC.

The V and J genes are TRBV4-3 and TRBJ2-1; D gene ambiguous. CDR1 and CDR2 (germline): LGHNA, YSLEER. This CDR3 has 12 residues. V lost 4 bases to trimming and J lost 5 bases, with 6 bases between them. Here the CDR3 DNA reads TGCGCCAGCAGCCGGCCCGACAATGAGCAGTTCTTC. This encodes CASSRPDNEQFF.

This clone turned up a few times. CDR3 loop: CASTGEYNEQFF. CDR3 coding DNA: TGTGCCAGCACGGGGGAGTACAATGAGCAGTTCTTC. The chain has TRBV28 and TRBJ2-1; possibly TRBD2 for D (6 bases). Germline V gene data show CDR1 as MDHEN and CDR2 as SYDVKM. V lost 7 bases to trimming and J lost 4 bases, with 8 bases between them. This CDR3 is 12 amino acids long.

The chain has TRBV9 and TRBJ1-5; unclear D gene. Germline V gene lookup returns CDR1 SGDLS and CDR2 YYNGEE. V was cut by 0 bases and J by 1 base, with 14 bases left in between. There are 17 residues in the CDR3. This CDR3 reads CASSVVNQARSNQPQHF. CDR3 sequence (DNA): TGTGCCAGCAGCGTAGTAAATCAGGCACGGAGCAATCAGCCCCAGCATTTT.

The V gene is TRBV27, the J gene TRBJ1-2; perhaps TRBD1 as D (5 bases). This CDR3 spans 14 amino acids. Trimming removed 2 bases from V and 4 bases from J, with 11 bases in between. In germline, CDR1 is MNHEY, CDR2 SMNVEV (reference sequence). The CDR3 DNA is TGTGCCAGCAGTTTACGGGGGGAACTCTATGGCTACACCTTC. Amino acids: CASSLRGELYGYTF.

The rearrangement uses TRBV27 and TRBJ1-5; 7 bases line up with TRBD1. With 6 bases clipped from V and 5 bases from J, the junction kept 13 bases outside the gene matches. The CDR3 runs 16 residues. Germline CDR1 MNHEY, CDR2 SMNVEV (reference sequence). Written as DNA, the CDR3 is TGTGCCAGCAGATTGTTCTCGGGACAGCTTTATCAGCCCCAGCATTTT. Translation gives CASRLFSGQLYQPQHF.

As concerns this clone: The same CDR3 also results from other DNA sequences found in this sample. The chain uses TRBV11-3 and TRBJ2-2; perhaps TRBD1 as D (6 bases). Deletions cut 4 bases from V and 5 bases from J, with 8 bases between. The CDR3 covers 13 residues. Germline CDR1 and CDR2: SGHNT and YENEEA. CDR3 region: CASSSRGTGELFF. CDR3 coding DNA: TGTGCCAGCAGCTCCAGGGGAACCGGGGAGCTGTTTTTT.

V is TRBV11-3 and J is TRBJ2-2; D unresolved. Between the trimmed V and J ends, which lost 7 bases and 8 bases, there was a span of 11 bases. The CDR3 is 12 residues long. Germline CDR1 and CDR2: SGHNT and YENEEA. DNA of the CDR3: TGTGCCAGCACCACATCTGGTGGGGAGCTGTTTTTT. It yields the protein CASTTSGGELFF.

This clone turned up a few times. The chain combines TRBV21-1 with TRBJ1-2; TRBD1, as called in the table, went unchecked against the DNA. TRBV21-1 corresponds to a pseudogene. The CDR3 is 17 residues long. CDR3 amino acids: CASIPGQGAPMSYGYTF. The CDR3 DNA reads as TGTGCCAGCATCCCGGGACAGGGAGCCCCCATGAGCTATGGCTACACCTTC.

J is TRBJ2-7 and V is TRBV28; D gene ambiguous. This CDR3 has 12 residues. Germline CDR1 is MDHEN and CDR2 is SYDVKM. The V and J ends lost 6 bases and 4 bases respectively, with 10 bases between them. The chain's CDR3 is CASRISEYEQYF. The CDR3 DNA follows: TGTGCCAGCAGGATCAGCGAGTACGAGCAGTACTTC.

The V and J genes are TRBV27 and TRBJ2-7; 7 nucleotides line up with TRBD2. CDR3 length: 14 residues. V was pared by 5 bases and J by 3 bases, with 7 bases of the junction left unmatched. Germline V gene lookup returns CDR1 MNHEY and CDR2 SMNVEV (reference sequence). This CDR3 reads CASSVSGTNYEQYF. Written as DNA, the CDR3 is TGTGCCAGCAGTGTAAGCGGGACTAACTACGAGCAGTACTTC.

V and J are TRBV6-2 or TRBV6-3 and TRBJ1-1; 7 bases agree with TRBD1. The CDR3 covers 16 residues. Per the germline V gene, CDR1 is MNHEY and CDR2 is SVGEGT. V trimming: 4 bases; J trimming: 5 bases; junction bases outside the gene matches: 13. Here the CDR3 reads CASSLIGQDGGTEAFF. DNA of the CDR3: TGTGCCAGCAGTTTAATTGGACAGGACGGGGGTACTGAAGCTTTCTTT.

This clone was seen once. The chain combines TRBV6-2 or TRBV6-3 with TRBJ1-4; 10 bases are shared with TRBD1. This CDR3 spans 14 amino acids. The germline CDR1 and CDR2 sequences are MNHEY and SVGEGT. The ends lost 5 bases at V and 8 bases at J; junction bases unmatched: 5. Here the CDR3 reads CASSTGTGEEKLFF. CDR3 coding DNA: TGTGCCAGCAGTACCGGGACAGGGGAAGAAAAACTGTTTTTT.

The chain couples TRBV4-1 to TRBJ1-4; TRBD1 is a possible D gene (5 bases). Trimming removed 0 bases at V and 8 bases at J, with 13 bases between. Germline CDR1 and CDR2: MGHRA and YSYEKL. The CDR3 totals 15 residues. CDR3 nucleotides: TGCGCCAGCAGCCAAGATGGAGCAGGGCCCGAAAAACTGTTTTTT. It is translated as CASSQDGAGPEKLFF.

This clone was seen a handful of times. The chain combines TRBV25-1 with TRBJ2-1; 11 bases line up with TRBD2. Germline V gene data show CDR1 as MGHDK and CDR2 as SYGVNS. The CDR3 is 15 amino acids. V was pared by 2 bases and J by 5 bases, with 2 bases of the junction left unmatched. DNA of the CDR3: TGTGCCAGCAGTGAACTAGCGGGAGGTGACAATGAGCAGTTCTTC. Translating it yields CASSELAGGDNEQFF.

V gene TRBV12-5 combines with J gene TRBJ2-5, with 8 positions matching TRBD1. Germline V gives CDR1 LGHNT, CDR2 FRNRAP. This CDR3 spans 16 amino acids. The junction had 7 bases not matched to a gene; V was cut back by 1 base and J by 3 bases. Here the CDR3 reads CASGLGAGGAEETQYF. The DNA of the CDR3 is TGTGCTAGTGGTTTGGGCGCAGGGGGCGCAGAAGAGACCCAGTACTTC.

The V and J genes are TRBV28 and TRBJ1-5; perhaps TRBD1 as D (6 bases). The V and J ends lost 6 bases and 5 bases respectively, with 14 bases between them. CDR1 and CDR2 from the germline V gene are MDHEN and SYDVKM. The CDR3 contains 14 residues. The CDR3 DNA sequence: TGTGCCAGCAGACGTACAGGGATCGATCAGCCCCAGCATTTT. Translation: CASRRTGIDQPQHF.

This chain uses TRBV10-3 with TRBJ1-2, with TRBD1 identical over 10 bases. The CDR3 has 14 residues. Per germline, CDR1 ENHRY and CDR2 SYGVKD. Germline trimming cut 6 bases from V and 2 bases from J; bases unmatched to any gene: 3. Here the CDR3 DNA reads TGTGCCATCAGCGAGGACAGGGGGAACTATGGCTACACCTTC. Its protein product is CAISEDRGNYGYTF.

J is TRBJ1-1 and V is TRBV5-4; 8 bases line up with TRBD1. The germline V gene encodes CDR1 SGHNT and CDR2 YYREEE (reference sequence). V trimming: 0 bases; J trimming: 0 bases; junction bases outside the gene matches: 10. CDR3 length: 18 amino acids. In DNA, the CDR3 is TGTGCCAGCAGCTTGGGGGGGACAGGCGCGCGAATGAACACTGAAGCTTTCTTT. It translates to CASSLGGTGARMNTEAFF. The whole variable domain, remainder taken from reference TRBV5-4 and TRBJ1-1, is ETGVTQSPTHLIKTRGQQVTLRCSSQSGHNTVSWYQQALGQGPQFIFQYYREEENGRGNFPPRFSGLQFPNYSSELNVNALELDDSALYLCASSLGGTGARMNTEAFFGQGTRLTVV.

The rearrangement links TRBV28 to TRBJ2-1; D might be TRBD1 (5 bases). Germline CDR1 and CDR2: MDHEN and SYDVKM. Trimming cost V 7 bases and J 8 bases, with 21 bases left between them. The CDR3 runs to 15 residues. The CDR3 reads CASTDPGNGNDEQFF. In DNA, the CDR3 is TGTGCCAGCACCGATCCAGGGAATGGTAACGATGAGCAGTTCTTC.

This sequence joins TRBV6-5 and TRBJ2-7; tentative D call: TRBD2 (6 bases). The CDR3 loop spans 14 amino acids. Germline loops: CDR1 MNHEY, CDR2 SVGAGI. V was clipped by 6 bases and J by 4 bases, with 16 bases between them. The CDR3 loop is CASRPSGLRYEQYF. Here the CDR3 DNA reads TGTGCCAGCAGACCAAGCGGGTTACGTTACGAGCAGTACTTC.

The CDR3 coding sequence is TGTGCCAGCAGTCTCGGACTAGCGGGTAACACCGGGGAGCTGTTTTTT. Its translation: CASSLGLAGNTGELFF. The rearrangement joins TRBV28 to TRBJ2-2; the match to TRBD2 covers 11 bases. There are 16 residues in the CDR3. Germline CDR1 MDHEN, CDR2 SYDVKM. The trim removed 5 bases at V and 2 bases at J, leaving 4 bases unmatched.

The V and J genes are TRBV5-1 and TRBJ1-4; D unresolved. The germline V and J ends were trimmed by 2 bases and 2 bases, with 7 bases remaining between them. Germline CDR1 is SGHRS and CDR2 is YFSETQ. This CDR3 is built from 14 residues. The CDR3 bases are TGCGCCAGCAGCTTTCAGGCTACTAATGAAAAACTGTTTTTT. Protein sequence: CASSFQATNEKLFF.

For this clone: The sample contains more than one DNA sequence encoding this CDR3. The CDR3 reads CASSQGDRGFQPQHF. The CDR3 DNA reads TGTGCCAGCAGCCAAGGGGACAGGGGATTTCAGCCCCAGCATTTT. The J gene is TRBJ1-5, the V gene TRBV3-1 (or the pseudogene TRBV3-2), with 10 bases aligning to TRBD1. Germline loops: CDR1 LGHDT, CDR2 YNNKEL (reference sequence). The CDR3 is 15 residues long. Losses at the gene ends were 1 base for V and 6 bases for J; bases not matched to a gene: 3.

The gene calls are TRBV27 and TRBJ2-5, with TRBD1 matching 11 bases. The V gene end was trimmed by 6 bases and the J gene end by 2 bases; junction bases not matched to a gene: 5. The CDR3 covers 15 residues. Germline CDR1 and CDR2: MNHEY and SMNVEV (reference sequence). Here the CDR3 reads CASSPGTGGQETQYF. CDR3 nucleotides: TGTGCCAGCAGCCCAGGGACAGGGGGGCAAGAGACCCAGTACTTC.

Concerning this clone itself: One end of the junction is discordant with germline, which a read error may explain. This chain connects TRBV7-9 to TRBJ2-3, with TRBD2 identical over 8 bases. Germline CDR1 reads SEHNR; CDR2 reads FQNEAQ (reference sequence). The CDR3 consists of 14 residues. As DNA, the CDR3 is TGTGCCAACAGCACAGGTAGCGGGACGGTGACGCAGTATTTT. It translates to CANSTGSGTVTQYF.

The chain joins TRBV4-2 to TRBJ2-7; possible D gene TRBD2, 7 bases. Germline V gene sequence: CDR1 LGHNA, CDR2 YNFKEQ. This CDR3 region has 14 residues. V dropped 1 base and J dropped 3 bases, with 10 bases sitting between them. CDR3 region: CASSQVGGHYEQYF. As DNA, the CDR3 is TGTGCCAGCAGCCAAGTGGGGGGGCACTACGAGCAGTACTTC.

This clone was observed a single time. The genes are TRBV7-3 and TRBJ2-3; 8 bases match TRBD2. The V and J ends lost 4 bases and 4 bases, in that order; junction bases with no gene match: 13. CDR1 and CDR2 (germline): SGHTA, FQGTGA. The CDR3 runs to 17 residues. CDR3 loop: CASSSPRAGDSADTQYF. The DNA for the CDR3 is TGTGCCAGCAGCTCCCCGCGAGCGGGAGACTCGGCAGATACGCAGTATTTT.